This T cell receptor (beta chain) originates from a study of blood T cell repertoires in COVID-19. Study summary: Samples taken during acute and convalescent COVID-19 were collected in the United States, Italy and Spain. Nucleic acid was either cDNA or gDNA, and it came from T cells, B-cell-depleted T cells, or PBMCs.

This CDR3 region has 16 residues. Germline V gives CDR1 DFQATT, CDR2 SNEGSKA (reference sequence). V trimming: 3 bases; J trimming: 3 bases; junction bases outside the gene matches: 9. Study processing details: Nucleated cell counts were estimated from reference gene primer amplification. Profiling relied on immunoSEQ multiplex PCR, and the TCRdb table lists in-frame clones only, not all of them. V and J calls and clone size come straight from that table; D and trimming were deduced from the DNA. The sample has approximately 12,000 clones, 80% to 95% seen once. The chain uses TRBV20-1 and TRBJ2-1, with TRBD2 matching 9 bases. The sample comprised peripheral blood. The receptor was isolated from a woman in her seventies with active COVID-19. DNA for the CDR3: TGCAGTGCTAGTGTGCTAGCGGGGAAATACTACAATGAGCAGTTCTTC. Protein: CSASVLAGKYYNEQFF.